The rows below give T cell receptor beta chains drawn from one sample of a study of T-cell memory formation after mild COVID-19. A single record per CDR3 protein comes from TCRdb applying MiXCR to the 5' RACE reads. The table has fewer than 650,000 distinct CDR3 sequences, roughly 21% seen once; the top ten hold under 8.5%. The sequenced sample consisted of PBMCs or a T cell subset sorted from them (not recorded which). These receptor sequences come from an adult woman who had mild COVID-19 (a few samples of this study predate the infection). Cell type and time point are not known. Each CDR3 is given with its conserved first and last residue. A D gene is named only where the DNA matches it firmly. Clone size, where shown, is once, few, many, or a class for clones that have expanded.

TRBJ1-1 | few | TRBV2 | 14 | . | TGTGCCAGCAGCACCTCGTATGGAAGCACTGAAGCTTTCTTT | CASSTSYGSTEAFF
TRBJ2-3 | . | TRBV2 | 13 | . | TGTGCCAGCAGGGGGGAGGAAGAAGATACGCAGTATTTT | CASRGEEEDTQYF
TRBJ2-3 | . | TRBV4-1 | 16 | TRBD2 | TGCGCCAGCAGCCCCGTGGTAGCGGGGGTCACAGATACGCAGTATTTT | CASSPVVAGVTDTQYF
TRBJ2-1 | few | TRBV19 | 17 | . | TGTGCCAGTAGTATAGATACGACTCCCGGCTCCTACAATGAGCAGTTCTTC | CASSIDTTPGSYNEQFF
TRBJ1-1 | . | TRBV9 | 15 | . | TGTGCCAGCAGCGTAGCTACAGCTACGGGCACTGAAGCTTTCTTT | CASSVATATGTEAFF
TRBJ1-5 | . | TRBV7-2 | 17 | TRBD1 | TGTGCCAGCAGCTCGCCAGGGGGGTTACATAGCAATCAGCCCCAGCATTTT | CASSSPGGLHSNQPQHF
TRBJ2-2 | few | TRBV5-1 | 15 | TRBD2 | TGCGCCAGCAGCTGGGGCGGGAGGGCCCCCGGGGAGCTGTTTTTT | CASSWGGRAPGELFF
TRBJ2-2 | . | TRBV2 | 16 | TRBD2 | TGTGCCAGCAGTGAAGTCGAAGCGGGGTACACCGGGGAGCTGTTTTTT | CASSEVEAGYTGELFF
TRBJ1-1 | few | TRBV5-1 | 14 | . | TGCGCCAGCAGGTATACGGGGGAGAACACTGAAGCTTTCTTT | CASRYTGENTEAFF
TRBJ2-5 | few | TRBV5-1 | 16 | TRBD2 | TGCGCCAGCAGCTATAGCGGGAGAGGGGTACAAGAGACCCAGTACTTC | CASSYSGRGVQETQYF
TRBJ2-1 | . | TRBV7-8 | 15 | TRBD2 | TGTGCCAGCAGCTCCAAGACTAGCGGGAGGAGTGAGCAGTTCTTC | CASSSKTSGRSEQFF
TRBJ2-3 | few | TRBV12-3/TRBV12-4 | 14 | . | TGTGCCAGCAGTACGGAGGGGGAAACAGATACGCAGTATTTT | CASSTEGETDTQYF
TRBJ1-1 | . | TRBV20-1 | 14 | . | TGCAGTGCTAGTGACGGGGGATACGACACTGAAGCTTTCTTT | CSASDGGYDTEAFF
TRBJ1-2 | . | TRBV7-2 | 13 | . | TGTGCCAGCAGCTCGGGACCGCACTATGGCTACACCTTC | CASSSGPHYGYTF
TRBJ1-1 | . | TRBV3-1 | 15 | . | TGTGCCAGCAGCCAAGGTGGACTCGCGAACACTGAAGCTTTCTTT | CASSQGGLANTEAFF